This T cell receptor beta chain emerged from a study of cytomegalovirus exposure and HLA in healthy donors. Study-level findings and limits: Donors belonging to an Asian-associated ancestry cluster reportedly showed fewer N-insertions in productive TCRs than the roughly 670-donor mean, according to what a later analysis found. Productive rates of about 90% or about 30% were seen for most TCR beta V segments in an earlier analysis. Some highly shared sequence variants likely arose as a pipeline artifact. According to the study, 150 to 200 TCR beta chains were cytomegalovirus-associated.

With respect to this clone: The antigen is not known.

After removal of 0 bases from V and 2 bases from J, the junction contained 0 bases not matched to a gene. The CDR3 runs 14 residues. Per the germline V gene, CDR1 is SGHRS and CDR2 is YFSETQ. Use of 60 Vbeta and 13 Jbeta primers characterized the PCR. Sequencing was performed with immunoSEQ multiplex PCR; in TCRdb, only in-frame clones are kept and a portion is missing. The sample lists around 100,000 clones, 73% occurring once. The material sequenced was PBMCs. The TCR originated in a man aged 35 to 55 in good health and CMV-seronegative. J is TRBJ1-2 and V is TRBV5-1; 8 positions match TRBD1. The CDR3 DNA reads TGCGCCAGCAGCTTGGGACAGGGGAACTATGGCTACACCTTC. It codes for CASSLGQGNYGYTF.